Listed here is a single T cell receptor (beta chain). The antigen it binds to is not known. Qualities for individual bases were not recorded, and no much larger clone is one base off. This entry is derived from a study of OX40 agonist ivuxolimab in advanced cancers. Notes on the research overall: Ivuxolimab, which targeted the costimulatory receptor OX40 (CD134), was an agonistic, fully human IgG2 monoclonal antibody. Intravenous ivuxolimab was administered to patients every 2 weeks at six dose levels: 0.01, 0.1, 0.3, 1.5, 3 and 10 mg/kg. Of the approximately 54 dose-escalation patients, hepatocellular carcinoma was present in roughly 19, melanoma in around 15, renal cell carcinoma in 9 and head and neck cancer in 9. The dose-escalation cohort was approximately 83% male with a mean age of about 54 years, ranging from roughly 20 to 80. Patients were allowed to have had prior anti-PD-1, anti-PD-L1 or anti-CTLA-4 therapy, and approximately 40% of the dose-escalation patients had been treated with checkpoint inhibitors. Three dose-escalation patients achieved partial responses, one with hepatocellular carcinoma and two with cutaneous melanoma. Peripheral TCRbeta sequencing aimed to test whether ivuxolimab altered TCR sequence diversity and caused clonal T-cell expansion. The paper reports the monotherapy dose-escalation portion (N = 52 patients) of the phase I ivuxolimab trial. Findings and caveats that apply to the study as a whole: Low levels of normalized T-cell clonal expansion were also seen in some nonresponding patients. After ivuxolimab, CD8+ T cells had more expanded clones than CD4+ T cells on average. Partial responders in the 0.1-3.0 mg/kg groups had among the lowest normalized peripheral clonal expansion, especially among CD8+ T cells. At doses of 0.1 to 3.0 mg/kg, clonal expansion of both CD4+ and CD8+ T cells in blood was seen between baseline and week 6. The antigen specificity of the clonally expanded peripheral T cells was not determined.

The germline V gene gives CDR1 as MGHRA and CDR2 as YSYEKL. The V end gives up 6 bases and the J end 1 base, leaving 9 bases in the junction not matched to a gene. The CDR3, cysteine through phenylalanine, is 17 amino acids long. Only CDR3 DNA remains: 51 bases, in frame from the first base. To sequence the TCRbeta CDR3 region, genomic DNA was isolated from the sorted cells. TCRbeta CDR3 regions were sequenced using the immunoSEQ Assay. TCRdb obtained this table from immuneACCESS and retained in-frame rearrangements with V and J assigned. These tables miss some clones; where compared with another copy, unresolved V genes account for less than half of the shortfall, and the remainder is unexplained. The sample table records about 82,000 clones; more than 90% of these occur just once. The leading ten clones occupy 0.55% to 0.75% of the sample. The trial excluded patients who had a history of autoimmune disease or who were on systemic immunosuppression. Peripheral blood for TCR sequencing was drawn from every dose cohort at baseline, at cycle 4 day 1 and at cycle 7 day 1. Samples came from an open-label, multicenter, first-in-human phase I dose-escalation trial of ivuxolimab. Adults with locally advanced or metastatic head and neck squamous cell, hepatocellular, melanoma or renal cell carcinoma were enrolled in the trial. CD4+ and CD8+ T cells were sorted separately from peripheral blood before TCR sequencing.

The TCR comes from an adult with an advanced solid tumor such as melanoma, head and neck, liver or kidney cancer. The V gene is TRBV4-1 and the J gene is TRBJ2-5, with 12 junctional bases fitting TRBD2. The specimen was CD4+ or CD8+ T cells sorted from blood, collected in a trial of the OX40 agonist ivuxolimab. The CDR3 in this case is CASRRGLAGGTQETQYF. The nucleotide sequence is TGCGCCAGCAGACGGGGGCTAGCGGGGGGGACCCAAGAGACCCAGTACTTC.